This T cell receptor beta chain stems from a study of blood T cell repertoires in COVID-19. The wider study: Sites in the United States, Italy and Spain provided acute and convalescent COVID-19 samples. Nucleic acid was either cDNA or gDNA, and it came from T cells, B-cell-depleted T cells, or PBMCs.

The trim removed 3 bases at V and 2 bases at J, leaving 8 bases unmatched. Per the germline V gene, CDR1 is SGHTA and CDR2 is FQGNSA. The CDR3 loop spans 16 amino acids. Original processing methods: Estimation of nucleated cell counts was performed using reference gene primer amplification. The method was immunoSEQ multiplex PCR; TCRdb's version includes in-frame clones alone and lacks a portion of them. Clone size and the V and J calls come from that table; the DNA yielded D and trimming. The sample carries fewer than 350,000 clones, roughly 86% recorded once. The specimen sequenced was peripheral blood. The V and J genes are TRBV7-2 and TRBJ2-7; 9 nucleotides line up with TRBD1. The sequence was collected from a man between 25 and 39 years old with COVID-19, enrolled during active disease. CDR3 protein: CASSFSGTGLAYEQYF. In DNA, the CDR3 is TGTGCCAGCAGCTTCTCCGGGACAGGGCTTGCCTACGAGCAGTACTTC.